This TCR beta chain stems from a study of blood T cell repertoires in COVID-19. Study overall: Italy, Spain and the United States were the sources of the convalescent and acute COVID-19 samples. PBMCs, B-cell-depleted T cells, or T cells were the source of the cDNA or gDNA that made up the material.

In the source study's methods: Quantification of nucleated cells was approximated via reference gene primer amplification. Only in-frame clones appear in the TCRdb table, and some are missing; sequencing was by immunoSEQ multiplex PCR. For V, J and clone size, that table is used; D and trimming come from the DNA. This table has about 69,000 clones, roughly 89% appearing once. This CDR3 is 13 amino acids long. V was pared by 0 bases and J by 7 bases, with 9 bases between. Germline CDR1 reads SGHAT; CDR2 reads FQNNGV. The sample taken for sequencing was peripheral blood. V and J are TRBV11-2 and TRBJ1-2; TRBD1 is a possible D gene (5 bases). The source is a woman aged 50 to 60 with active COVID-19. Here the CDR3 reads CASSLDREGGYTF. The CDR3 DNA sequence: TGTGCCAGCAGCTTAGACAGGGAGGGTGGCTACACCTTC.